These 17 T cell receptor beta chains share one sample of origin, sequenced in a study of regulatory T cells in long-lasting Graves disease. TCR beta libraries were built with iRepertoire HTBI primers and Arm-PCR of CDR3 regions. One entry per CDR3 protein, called by TCRdb with MiXCR from the multiplex PCR reads. Among hundreds of thousands of distinct CDR3 sequences, 15% to 20% were seen once, and the ten largest hold about 25%. The time point is: newly diagnosed GD, antithyroid drugs for less than 3 months. Scientists built the TCR library using RNA that was extracted from PBMCs. The same data also contributed to another study, on T cells in Graves' hyperthyroidism and ophthalmopathy.

The sequencing used peripheral blood mononuclear cells (PBMCs), collected at new diagnosis, from a patient treated with antithyroid drugs. The source of these receptors is a middle-aged woman with Graves disease.

The rearrangement links TRBV5-1 to TRBJ2-1; 7 bases fit TRBD1. The germline gives CDR1 SGHRS, CDR2 YFSETQ. The CDR3 contains 15 residues. The junction had 8 bases not matched to a gene; V was cut back by 0 bases and J by 8 bases. The CDR3 here is CASSLGPGGLHEQFF. CDR3 in DNA: TGCGCCAGCAGCTTGGGGCCAGGGGGTTTGCATGAGCAGTTCTTC.

This clonotype was recorded at least ten times. The chain carries TRBV6-1 and TRBJ2-3, with 7 bases that match TRBD1. This CDR3 is 15 amino acids long. Germline V lookup: CDR1 MNHNS, CDR2 SASEGT. V dropped 5 bases and J dropped 1; count of bases not matched to a gene: 6. CDR3 residues: CASSQSGQGTDTQYF. CDR3 DNA: TGTGCCAGCAGTCAGTCCGGACAGGGCACAGATACGCAGTATTTT.

To note about this clonotype: A much larger clone differs by one base, so this may be a read error. The gene calls are TRBV28 and TRBJ2-5, with TRBD1 identical over 8 bases. Germline V CDR1 and CDR2: MDHEN, SYDVKM. The CDR3 totals 16 residues. V lost 7 bases and J lost 5; bases outside the gene matches: 15. CDR3 in DNA: TGTGCCAGCAATTCCCTCCGACAGGGGCGACAGGAGACCCAGTACTTC. It specifies CASNSLRQGRQETQYF.

This clonotype occurred a few times. The rearrangement links TRBV20-1 to TRBJ1-4, with a possible D match to TRBD1 (5 bases). Trimming took off 4 bases at V and 4 bases at J, with 16 bases between the two ends. Germline loops: CDR1 DFQATT, CDR2 SNEGSKA (reference sequence). The CDR3 loop spans 15 amino acids. CDR3 loop: CSATIGAEINEKLFF. The CDR3 coding sequence is TGCAGTGCTACTATAGGGGCCGAAATTAATGAAAAACTGTTTTTT.

Ten or more counts support this clonotype. One end of the junction is discordant with germline, which a read error may explain. The chain recombines TRBV5-1 with TRBJ2-3, with 9 bases aligning to TRBD1. From germline, CDR1 is SGHRS and CDR2 YFSETQ. CDR3 length: 15 amino acids. CDR3 region: CASSLGQGNTDTQYF. Here the CDR3 DNA reads TGTGCCAGCAGCTTAGGACAGGGGAACACAGATACGCAGTATTTT.

The CDR3 protein is CASSGQGGTYGYTF. In DNA, the CDR3 is TGTGCCAGTAGTGGACAGGGAGGAACGTATGGCTACACCTTC. V and J are TRBV19 and TRBJ1-2; 8 bases align to TRBD1. This CDR3 contains 14 residues. Trimming cost V 5 bases and J 5 bases; bases outside gene matches: 7. Germline CDR1 is LNHDA and CDR2 is SQIVND (reference sequence).

There are many counts of this clonotype. The rearrangement uses TRBV6-1 and TRBJ2-7; D gene unclear. Looked up from germline, CDR1 is MNHNS and CDR2 is SASEGT. There are 12 residues in the CDR3. Trimming took off 6 bases at V and 4 bases at J, with 10 bases between the two ends. CDR3 loop: CASRTTGYEQYF. The DNA of the CDR3 is TGTGCCAGCAGGACGACCGGATACGAGCAGTACTTC.

This clonotype was seen ten or more times. The genes are TRBV11-2 and TRBJ1-1, with D possibly TRBD1 on 5 matching bases. The germline CDR1 and CDR2 sequences are SGHAT and FQNNGV. This CDR3 spans 16 amino acids. Trimming pared 5 bases from V and 1 base from J, leaving 17 bases between. This CDR3 is CASSPIRGPPNTEAFF. The CDR3 region has the DNA TGTGCCAGCAGCCCGATAAGGGGACCCCCGAACACTGAAGCTTTCTTT. The full variable domain, with the rest looked up from reference TRBV11-2 and TRBJ1-1, is EAGVAQSPRYKIIEKRQSVAFWCNPISGHATLYWYQQILGQGPKLLIQFQNNGVVDDSQLPKDRFSAERLKGVDSTLKIQPAKLEDSAVYLCASSPIRGPPNTEAFFGQGTRLTVV.

This rearrangement joins TRBV4-2 to TRBJ2-2; 7 positions match TRBD1. The CDR3 is 19 residues long. V dropped 4 bases and J dropped 1; count of bases not matched to a gene: 15. The germline V gene encodes CDR1 LGHNA and CDR2 YNFKEQ. The CDR3 DNA reads as TGTGCCAGCAGCCTAGAGAATTTTCTCCGGGACAGGAACACCGGGGAGCTGTTTTTT. This translates into CASSLENFLRDRNTGELFF.

This clonotype was seen repeatedly, ten times or more. The chain employs TRBV5-6 and TRBJ2-2; possible D gene TRBD2, 6 bases. Trimming shortened V by 4 bases and J by 3 bases, and 16 bases separated the two germline ends. The germline V gene encodes CDR1 SGHDT and CDR2 YYEEEE. This CDR3 is built from 16 residues. CDR3 DNA: TGTGCCAGCAGCGATAGCGGTCAGACAGACACCGGGGAGCTGTTTTTT. It specifies CASSDSGQTDTGELFF.

This chain joins TRBV7-3 and TRBJ2-2, with 9 positions matching TRBD1. CDR1 and CDR2 (germline): SGHTA, FQGTGA. Unmatched junction bases numbered 5, after V lost 5 bases and J lost 1 base. CDR3 length equals 16 residues. The CDR3 bases are TGTGCCAGCAGCGGCGGACAGGGGATGAACACCGGGGAGCTGTTTTTT. Its protein product is CASSGGQGMNTGELFF. Full variable domain (remainder filled in from reference TRBV7-3 and TRBJ2-2): GAGVSQTPSNKVTEKGKYVELRCDPISGHTALYWYRQSLGQGPEFLIYFQGTGAADDSGLPNDRFFAVRPEGSVSTLKIQRTERGDSAVYLCASSGGQGMNTGELFFGEGSRLTVL.

The rearrangement links TRBV2 to TRBJ2-1, with D perhaps assigned TRBD1 or TRBD2 (7 bases each). Germline CDR1 and CDR2: SNHLY and FYNNEI. V lost 6 bases and J lost 3, with 18 bases in between. This CDR3 is 16 amino acids long. CDR3 sequence: CASRGSGGGRYNEQFF. The CDR3, as DNA: TGTGCCAGCAGGGGATCAGGGGGGGGCCGCTACAATGAGCAGTTCTTC.

This clonotype was counted ten times or more. The V call is TRBV6-1, the J call TRBJ2-3; TRBD1 might be the D (6 bases). Trimming left V 9 bases short and J 4 bases short, with 14 bases between. This CDR3 is 13 amino acids long. Germline-derived CDR1 and CDR2 are MNHNS and SASEGT. CDR3 amino acids: CASKQGGADTQYF. The DNA of the CDR3 is TGTGCCAGTAAACAGGGCGGCGCAGATACGCAGTATTTT.

This clonotype was seen repeatedly, ten times or more. This chain links TRBV30 with TRBJ2-7, with 7 bases fitting TRBD1. V shed 4 bases, J shed 0 bases, and the junction held 3 bases outside the gene matches. Germline loops: CDR1 GTSNPN, CDR2 SVGIG (reference sequence). CDR3 size: 13 residues. CDR3 in DNA: TGTGCCTGGAATCGGGACAGCTCCTACGAGCAGTACTTC. Its translation: CAWNRDSSYEQYF.

This clonotype was recorded at least ten times. The CDR3 region is CASSYSTGKGQYF. Here the CDR3 DNA reads TGTGCCAGCAGTTACTCTACCGGGAAAGGGCAGTACTTC. The chain uses TRBV6-2 or TRBV6-3 and TRBJ2-7, with a weak D call TRBD2 (5 bases). CDR3 length: 13 amino acids. V lost 0 bases to trimming and J lost 9 bases, with 12 bases between them. The germline gives CDR1 MNHEY, CDR2 SVGEGT.

Ten or more counts support this clonotype. The V gene is TRBV12-3 or TRBV12-4, the J gene TRBJ1-2, with D maybe TRBD1 (5 bases). CDR3 length equals 11 residues. Trimming shortened V by 8 bases and J by 6 bases, and 10 bases separated the two germline ends. DNA for the CDR3: TGTGCCAGCGGTCAGGGTAATGGCTACACCTTC. Translated, it gives CASGQGNGYTF.

This sequence joins TRBV6-5 and TRBJ2-5; D gene ambiguous. The germline gives CDR1 MNHEY, CDR2 SVGAGI. Trimming stripped 0 bases from V and 7 bases from J, with 12 bases between. This CDR3 region has 14 residues. CDR3 sequence (DNA): TGTGCCAGCAGTTACTCGAGTCTAGGCGGGACCCAGTACTTC. Its translation: CASSYSSLGGTQYF.